Below, 17 T cell receptor beta chains from the same sample are listed, as sequenced in a study of T cell clonotyping in hematopoietic cell transplantation. Clones were sequenced by immunoSEQ multiplex PCR, and TCRdb holds only the in-frame ones, with some missing. The sample contains roughly 11,000 clones, 75% to 90% of which appear only once. The material sequenced was PBMCs, taken 100 days after allogeneic stem cell transplant. The receptors shown here come from a female patient in her 60s who had an allogeneic stem cell transplant from an unrelated donor, so the T cells may come from the graft donor. Some clones in this sample may be carry-over from other donors' samples.

This chain links TRBV5-6 with TRBJ2-7; 8 nucleotides match TRBD1. Trimming at V came to 5 bases and at J to 7 bases, leaving 8 bases not matched to a gene. The CDR3 runs 13 residues. Looked up from germline, CDR1 is SGHDT and CDR2 is YYEEEE. As DNA, the CDR3 is TGTGCCAGCAGGCCGACAGGGGCGGGGGAGCAGTACTTC. Translated, it gives CASRPTGAGEQYF. Variable domain in full (rest from reference TRBV5-6 and TRBJ2-7): DAGVTQSPTHLIKTRGQQVTLRCSPKSGHDTVSWYQQALGQGPQFIFQYYEEEERQRGNFPDRFSGHQFPNYSSELNVNALLLGDSALYLCASRPTGAGEQYFGPGTRLTVT.

CDR3 region: CSIREQGGNQPQHF. As DNA, the CDR3 is TGCAGCATACGAGAACAGGGAGGCAATCAGCCCCAGCATTTT. The chain links TRBV29-1 to TRBJ1-5, with a tentative D call TRBD1 (6 bases). CDR3 size: 14 residues. The V and J ends lost 8 bases and 2 bases respectively, with 16 bases between them. CDR1 is SQVTM and CDR2 is ANQGSEA in the germline V gene.

The CDR3 sequence: CASNPMGGQDYGYTF. CDR3 sequence (DNA): TGCGCCAGCAACCCGATGGGGGGGCAGGACTATGGCTACACCTTC. This rearrangement joins TRBV4-1 to TRBJ1-2, with D possibly matching TRBD1 (6 bases). V was pared by 7 bases and J by 3 bases, with 18 bases between. Per the germline V gene, CDR1 is MGHRA and CDR2 is YSYEKL. The CDR3 runs 15 residues.

The V gene is TRBV9, the J gene TRBJ2-5; 7 bases agree with TRBD2. This CDR3 comprises 14 residues. The germline CDR1 and CDR2 sequences are SGDLS and YYNGEE. With 7 bases clipped from V and 5 bases from J, the junction kept 11 bases outside the gene matches. The CDR3 here is CASGPGGSLETQYF. The CDR3 coding sequence is TGTGCCAGCGGCCCCGGCGGGAGTTTGGAGACCCAGTACTTC.

This chain uses TRBV29-1 with TRBJ2-2; D is tentatively TRBD1 or TRBD2 (6 bases each). Germline assignment: CDR1 SQVTM and CDR2 ANQGSEA. This CDR3 contains 15 residues. Trimming stripped 4 bases from V and 0 bases from J, with 12 bases between. CDR3 sequence reads: CSVGKRGANTGELFF. The DNA of the CDR3 is TGCAGCGTTGGGAAAAGGGGGGCGAACACCGGGGAGCTGTTTTTT.

The chain joins TRBV28 to TRBJ2-7, with 8 bases fitting TRBD1. The germline gives CDR1 MDHEN, CDR2 SYDVKM. J was trimmed by 3 bases and V by 9 bases; bases with no gene match: 7. The CDR3 sequence is 13 residues long. Here the CDR3 DNA reads TGTGCCAGTCAGAGGGACAGGAGCTACGAGCAGTACTTC. This encodes CASQRDRSYEQYF.

V is TRBV6-5 and J is TRBJ2-7; TRBD1 is a possible D gene (6 bases). The CDR3 sequence is 15 residues long. V was shortened by 6 bases and J by 3 bases, with 18 bases between the two germline ends. Germline V CDR1 and CDR2: MNHEY, SVGAGI. The CDR3 DNA is TGTGCCAGCAGCGCCCCAGGGGCGATTCTCTACGAGCAGTACTTC. This sequence encodes CASSAPGAILYEQYF.

The CDR3 spells CASSVVSSGSGLGYNEQFF. CDR3 in DNA: TGTGCCAGCAGCGTAGTATCCAGCGGGAGTGGGTTGGGCTACAATGAGCAGTTCTTC. The chain recombines TRBV9 with TRBJ2-1; 8 bases are a match to TRBD2. Germline assignment: CDR1 SGDLS and CDR2 YYNGEE. Trimming took 0 bases from V and 3 from J; bases not matched to a gene: 14. CDR3 length: 19 amino acids.

CDR3 in amino acids: CASSQEATGGASYEQYF. The CDR3 DNA reads TGTGCCAGCAGCCAAGAAGCGACGGGGGGGGCAAGCTACGAGCAGTACTTC. This sequence joins TRBV4-2 and TRBJ2-7; 8 nucleotides align to TRBD2. Trimming at V came to 0 bases and at J to 3 bases, leaving 10 bases not matched to a gene. Germline-derived CDR1 and CDR2 are LGHNA and YNFKEQ. The CDR3 contains 17 residues.

CDR3 coding DNA: TGTGCCAGCAGCTTAATACAACAGGGGCATCAGCCCCAGCATTTT. Its translation: CASSLIQQGHQPQHF. The chain uses TRBV7-2 and TRBJ1-5; TRBD1 matches at 7 bases. Unmatched junction bases numbered 6, after V lost 2 bases and J lost 5 bases. CDR3 length equals 15 residues. Germline assignment: CDR1 SGHTA and CDR2 FQGNSA.

This clone came up once. This rearrangement joins TRBV25-1 to TRBJ2-7; perhaps TRBD1 as D (6 bases). CDR1 is MGHDK, CDR2 SYGVNS, per germline. V was clipped by 2 bases and J by 5 bases, with 13 bases between them. The CDR3 is made up of 14 amino acids. The chain's CDR3 is CASSEEQWGHEQYF. In nucleotides, the CDR3 is TGTGCCAGCAGTGAAGAACAATGGGGGCACGAGCAGTACTTC.

The chain is built from TRBV6-5 and TRBJ2-2; D is undetermined. V dropped 5 bases and J dropped 6 bases, with 10 bases sitting between them. From germline, CDR1 is MNHEY and CDR2 SVGAGI. The CDR3 is 13 amino acids. CDR3 loop: CASSPRLAGELFF. The CDR3, as DNA: TGTGCCAGCAGTCCTCGGCTAGCCGGGGAGCTGTTTTTT.

The chain has TRBV9 and TRBJ1-2, with 7 bases identical to TRBD1. In germline, CDR1 is SGDLS, CDR2 YYNGEE. CDR3 length: 15 residues. V lost 0 bases, J lost 2 bases, and 4 bases stayed unmatched. The CDR3 region is CASSVAGTANYGYTF. The CDR3, as DNA: TGTGCCAGCAGCGTAGCCGGGACAGCGAACTATGGCTACACCTTC.

The rearrangement uses TRBV4-1 and TRBJ2-7; TRBD2 agrees at 7 bases. With 0 bases clipped from V and 5 bases from J, the junction kept 7 bases outside the gene matches. CDR1 is MGHRA, CDR2 YSYEKL, per germline. The CDR3 runs 15 residues. The CDR3 nucleotides read TGCGCCAGCAGCCAAGATGTACTAGCGTTCGACGAGCAGTACTTC. As protein: CASSQDVLAFDEQYF.

The chain joins TRBV6-6 to TRBJ2-1; D not resolved. This CDR3 comprises 12 residues. The V and J ends lost 6 bases and 8 bases respectively, with 11 bases between them. Germline assignment: CDR1 MNHNY and CDR2 SVGAGI (reference sequence). The CDR3 nucleotides read TGTGCCAGCAGCCCCCTTATATATGAGCAGTTCTTC. As protein: CASSPLIYEQFF.

The gene calls are TRBV14 and TRBJ1-5, with D possibly being TRBD1 (5 bases). Trimming removed 3 bases at V and 3 bases at J, with 9 bases between. This CDR3 has 14 residues. Germline V CDR1 and CDR2: SGHDN, FVKESK. The CDR3 region has the DNA TGTGCCAGCAGCCACGGAGGGACCAATCAGCCCCAGCATTTT. It specifies CASSHGGTNQPQHF.

The chain carries TRBV7-6 and TRBJ1-5; TRBD1 matches at 7 bases. Unmatched junction bases numbered 5, after V lost 3 bases and J lost 0 bases. Per the germline V gene, CDR1 is SGHVS and CDR2 is FNYEAQ. The CDR3 has 16 residues. CDR3: CASSLGDSFSNQPQHF. The CDR3, as DNA: TGTGCCAGCAGCTTGGGGGACAGTTTTAGCAATCAGCCCCAGCATTTT.